This entry lists 20 T cell receptor beta chains sequenced from one sample in a study of T cell changes during pregnancy in multiple sclerosis. The table came from immunoSEQ multiplex PCR; TCRdb's copy has only in-frame clones and leaves some out. The sample has roughly 63,000 clones, roughly 87% seen once. The source was peripheral blood, collected in the second trimester of pregnancy. All receptors come from a female donor in good health, enrolled as a control in a pregnancy study.

V is TRBV30 and J is TRBJ1-1; D possibly corresponds to TRBD1 (6 bases). The CDR3 is made up of 13 amino acids. From germline, CDR1 is GTSNPN and CDR2 SVGIG (reference sequence). The ends were cut back, 0 bases at V and 5 bases at J, with 10 bases in the middle. The CDR3 loop is CAWSVNRETEAFF. The CDR3, as DNA: TGTGCCTGGAGTGTTAACAGGGAGACTGAAGCTTTCTTT.

This chain uses TRBV5-4 with TRBJ2-7; a weak D match, TRBD2 (6 bases). V lost 0 bases and J 5 bases, leaving 12 bases between the germline ends. Germline V gene lookup returns CDR1 SGHNT and CDR2 YYREEE (reference sequence). The CDR3 loop spans 14 amino acids. CDR3: CASSLVGTPHEQYF. The CDR3 DNA reads as TGTGCCAGCAGCTTGGTGGGGACTCCTCACGAGCAGTACTTC.

The gene calls are TRBV19 and TRBJ1-1, with D possibly matching TRBD1 (5 bases). Germline V gives CDR1 LNHDA, CDR2 SQIVND (reference sequence). The CDR3 has 14 amino acids. V lost 5 bases and J lost 5, with 15 bases in between. The CDR3 here is CASSDPGLRTEAFF. The CDR3 DNA reads TGTGCCAGTAGTGACCCGGGACTAAGGACTGAAGCTTTCTTT. Full variable domain (remainder filled in from reference TRBV19 and TRBJ1-1): DGGITQSPKYLFRKEGQNVTLSCEQNLNHDAMYWYRQDPGQGLRLIYYSQIVNDFQKGDIAEGYSVSREKKESFPLTVTSAQKNPTAFYLCASSDPGLRTEAFFGQGTRLTVV.

The V gene is TRBV18, the J gene TRBJ2-7, with TRBD2 matching 12 bases. This CDR3 has 16 residues. CDR1 and CDR2 (germline): KGHSH, LQKENI. V was clipped by 3 bases and J by 5 bases; unmatched bases: 8. DNA of the CDR3: TGTGCCAGCTCACCCCGACTAGCGGGGGCCCCCCACGAGCAGTACTTC. Its protein product is CASSPRLAGAPHEQYF.

The CDR3 is CASSQERGNEQYF. Written as DNA, the CDR3 is TGTGCCAGCAGCCAAGAGCGCGGTAATGAGCAGTACTTC. V and J are TRBV4-2 and TRBJ2-7; D unresolved. Germline V gene data show CDR1 as LGHNA and CDR2 as YNFKEQ. V was shortened by 0 bases and J by 7 bases, with 10 bases between the two germline ends. CDR3 length: 13 residues.

The rearrangement joins TRBV5-4 to TRBJ2-3; 9 bases line up with TRBD2. The length of the CDR3 is 15 residues. J lost 5 bases, V lost 0 bases, and 4 bases had no gene match. Germline V lookup: CDR1 SGHNT, CDR2 YYREEE (reference sequence). This chain's CDR3 is CASSLGGAGGDTQYF. CDR3 coding DNA: TGTGCCAGCAGCTTGGGTGGAGCGGGGGGAGATACGCAGTATTTT.

The rearrangement joins TRBV5-1 to TRBJ1-1; weak D call: TRBD1 (5 bases). Trimming pared 4 bases from V and 5 bases from J, leaving 15 bases between. Germline V lookup: CDR1 SGHRS, CDR2 YFSETQ. This CDR3 has 14 amino acids. For the CDR3, the DNA is TGCGCCAGCAGCGATCAGGGAGGGTGGACTGAAGCTTTCTTT. Translating gives CASSDQGGWTEAFF.

This clone occurred a few times. The chain carries TRBV2 and TRBJ1-1; D is ambiguous. Germline V gene lookup returns CDR1 SNHLY and CDR2 FYNNEI. This CDR3 region has 12 residues. Trimming stripped 7 bases from V and 4 bases from J, with 10 bases between. As DNA, the CDR3 is TGTGCCAGCAAGGAGTTCTTCACTGAAGCTTTCTTT. As protein: CASKEFFTEAFF.

The chain uses TRBV4-2 and TRBJ1-1; 8 nucleotides agree with TRBD1. The V and J ends lost 5 bases and 3 bases, in that order; junction bases with no gene match: 8. Germline V gene data show CDR1 as LGHNA and CDR2 as YNFKEQ. The CDR3 consists of 15 residues. The CDR3 DNA follows: TGTGCCAGCAGCTCCATTCCGGGACAGGACACTGAAGCTTTCTTT. It encodes CASSSIPGQDTEAFF.

Only one count was recorded for this clone. The chain joins TRBV28 to TRBJ2-1; the D gene is possibly TRBD2 (6 bases). Germline assignment: CDR1 MDHEN and CDR2 SYDVKM. CDR3 length: 15 residues. The V end was cut by 3 bases, the J end by 5 bases, with 14 bases between. CDR3 DNA sequence: TGTGCCAGCAGTTTGGGGCGGGGCCTGGACAATGAGCAGTTCTTC. It is translated as CASSLGRGLDNEQFF.

The rearrangement joins TRBV29-1 to TRBJ2-7; 7 positions agree with TRBD2. The V and J ends lost 6 bases and 4 bases, in that order; junction bases with no gene match: 9. Germline V lookup: CDR1 SQVTM, CDR2 ANQGSEA. The CDR3 has 13 residues. The CDR3 spells CSVQRGLSYEQYF. The CDR3 nucleotides are TGCAGCGTCCAGCGGGGCCTGTCATACGAGCAGTACTTC.

The chain carries TRBV2 and TRBJ2-2; D gene ambiguous. Trimming removed 3 bases from V and 8 bases from J, with 7 bases in between. The V gene's germline CDR1 is SNHLY and CDR2 FYNNEI. This CDR3 has 12 residues. The CDR3, as DNA: TGTGCCAGCAGTGACCTAGAAGGGGAGCTGTTTTTT. It is translated as CASSDLEGELFF.

The J gene is TRBJ2-3, the V gene TRBV15; 12 bases are shared with TRBD2. Per germline, CDR1 LNHNV and CDR2 YYDKDF (reference sequence). The CDR3 length is 15 residues. J gave up 4 bases and V 3 bases, and 2 bases lay outside the gene matches. For the CDR3, the DNA is TGTGCCACCAGCAGCTCTAGCGGGGGGGCAGATACGCAGTATTTT. Its protein product is CATSSSSGGADTQYF.

In its sample, this clone was seen a few times. The rearrangement joins TRBV25-1 to TRBJ1-2, with a possible D match to TRBD1 (5 bases). In germline, CDR1 is MGHDK, CDR2 SYGVNS. The CDR3 has 13 amino acids. V was trimmed by 5 bases and J by 4 bases, leaving 11 bases between them. The CDR3 DNA sequence: TGTGCCAGCAGTCCCAGCGGGACCTATGGCTACACCTTC. Translating gives CASSPSGTYGYTF.

J is TRBJ2-6 and V is TRBV5-1, with 9 bases lining up with TRBD2. Germline loops: CDR1 SGHRS, CDR2 YFSETQ. The CDR3 spans 18 residues. V shed 1 base and J 4 bases; nucleotides not matched to a gene: 9. The CDR3 region is CASSLLGTSPAGANVLTF. CDR3 DNA: TGCGCCAGCAGCTTGCTCGGGACTAGCCCTGCCGGGGCCAACGTCCTGACTTTC.

The chain uses TRBV4-1 and TRBJ2-1; 11 positions agree with TRBD2. There are 18 residues in the CDR3. Unmatched junction bases numbered 10, after V lost 0 bases and J lost 6 bases. Germline-derived CDR1 and CDR2 are MGHRA and YSYEKL. The CDR3 coding sequence is TGCGCCAGCAGCCAAGAAACGGCGATTAGCGGGGGGGCCAATGAGCAGTTCTTC. This codes for CASSQETAISGGANEQFF.

This chain connects TRBV14 to TRBJ2-4, with a weak D call TRBD2 (6 bases). CDR3 size: 15 residues. CDR1 SGHDN and CDR2 FVKESK come from the germline V gene. V was cut by 1 base and J by 4 bases, with 11 bases left in between. The CDR3 nucleotides are TGTGCCAGCAGCCAAGTGACCGGGGGAAAAAACATTCAGTACTTC. Translated: CASSQVTGGKNIQYF.

The chain links TRBV27 to TRBJ2-7, with 8 bases aligning to TRBD1. Germline V gene sequence: CDR1 MNHEY, CDR2 SMNVEV (reference sequence). The CDR3 extends over 13 amino acids. J lost 5 bases, V lost 6 bases, and 6 bases had no gene match. CDR3 loop: CASRMDRVHEQYF. The CDR3 nucleotides are TGTGCCAGCAGAATGGACAGGGTCCACGAGCAGTACTTC.

V is TRBV5-1 and J is TRBJ1-4; 7 positions agree with TRBD1. Germline V lookup: CDR1 SGHRS, CDR2 YFSETQ. The CDR3 spans 15 residues. After removal of 4 bases from V and 4 bases from J, the junction contained 7 bases not matched to a gene. The CDR3 protein is CASSPQGVGNEKLFF. The CDR3 DNA is TGCGCCAGCAGCCCTCAGGGGGTGGGTAATGAAAAACTGTTTTTT.

This chain links TRBV5-1 with TRBJ2-5; the D gene is possibly TRBD2 (5 bases). Per the germline V gene, CDR1 is SGHRS and CDR2 is YFSETQ. CDR3 length: 15 residues. V was clipped by 4 bases and J by 1 base, with 14 bases between them. The CDR3 bases are TGCGCCAGCAGCAGGAGATCGGGATTCCAAGAGACCCAGTACTTC. It is translated as CASSRRSGFQETQYF.